This T cell receptor (beta chain) was captured by sequencing in a study of T cell changes during pregnancy in multiple sclerosis. The method was immunoSEQ multiplex PCR; TCRdb's version includes in-frame clones alone and lacks a portion of them. The table records approximately 80,000 clones, roughly nine tenths of them present only once. Germline V CDR1 and CDR2: MNHEY, SMNVEV (reference sequence). V lost 6 bases and J lost 12; bases outside the gene matches: 8. The CDR3 runs 13 residues. This sample comprised PBMCs, obtained in the first trimester of pregnancy. This TCR derives from a female donor in good health, serving as a control in a pregnancy study. Some clones in this sample may be carry-over from other donors' samples. This chain links TRBV27 with TRBJ1-6, with 7 bases identical to TRBD1. Written as DNA, the CDR3 is TGTGCCAGCAGGCATAAACAGGGGCTACCCCTCCACTTT. Amino acids: CASRHKQGLPLHF.